This TCR beta chain emerged from a study of technical replicates of blood from a handful of donors. Measured with immunoSEQ multiplex PCR; TCRdb has only the in-frame clones, and not every one. Counted here are more than 9,500 clones, 90% to 95% occurring once; the ten biggest clones make up 9.1%. J was trimmed by 6 bases and V by 3 bases; bases with no gene match: 11. Germline V gene data show CDR1 as MDHEN and CDR2 as SYDVKM. The length of the CDR3 is 15 residues. This rearrangement joins TRBV28 to TRBJ2-7; 7 bases line up with TRBD1. This receptor was taken from a human donor in good health. Source material: PBMCs. The chain's CDR3 is CASSFRSEGGGEQYF. As DNA, the CDR3 is TGTGCCAGCAGTTTCCGTTCAGAAGGGGGCGGCGAGCAGTACTTC.